This T cell receptor (beta chain) was recorded in a study of T cells expressing NK-cell markers. Study overall: Seven sequenced donors out of eight were HCMV-seropositive, one seronegative.

Findings and caveats of the study: Several of the donors carried dominant NKG2C+ clonotypes that took up roughly 1.0-7.0% of their CD8+ T cells.

Using the 5' RACE reads, TCRdb records one entry per CDR3 protein without DNA. Its listing shows 300,000 to 450,000 distinct CDR3 sequences. Points on this clonotype: The antigen is unknown.

Specimen: blood T cells: a sorted CD56 or NKG2C T cell subset, CD4+ or CD8+ T cells, or bulk PBMC T cells (not recorded which). This receptor was obtained from a man aged 18-75 years in good health.

CDR3 protein: CASSKDRGQGANVLTF. The chain employs TRBV4-1 and TRBJ2-6; the D gene TCRdb calls, TRBD1, cannot be checked with no DNA. CDR1 is MGHRA, CDR2 YSYEKL, per germline. The CDR3 spans 16 residues.